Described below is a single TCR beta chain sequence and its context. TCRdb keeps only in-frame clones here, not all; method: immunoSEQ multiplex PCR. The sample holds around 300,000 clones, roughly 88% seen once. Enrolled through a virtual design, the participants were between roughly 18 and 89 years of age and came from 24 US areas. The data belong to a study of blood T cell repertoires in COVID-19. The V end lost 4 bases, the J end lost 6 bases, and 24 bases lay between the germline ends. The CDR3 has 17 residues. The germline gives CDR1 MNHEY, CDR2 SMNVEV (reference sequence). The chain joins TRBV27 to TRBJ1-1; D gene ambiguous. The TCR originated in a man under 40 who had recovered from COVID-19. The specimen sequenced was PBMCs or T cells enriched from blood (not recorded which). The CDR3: CASSSHPVLEGFSEAFF. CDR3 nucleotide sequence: TGTGCCAGCAGTTCGCATCCCGTTTTGGAGGGATTCTCTGAAGCTTTCTTT.